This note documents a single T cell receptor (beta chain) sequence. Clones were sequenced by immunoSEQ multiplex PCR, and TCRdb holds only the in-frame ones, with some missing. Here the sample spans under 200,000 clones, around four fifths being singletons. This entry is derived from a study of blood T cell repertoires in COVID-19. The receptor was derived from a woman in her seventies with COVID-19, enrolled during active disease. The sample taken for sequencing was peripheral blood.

The CDR3 loop is CASSYSRGRHLHF. The DNA of the CDR3 is TGTGCCAGCAGTTACTCCCGGGGGAGACACCTCCACTTT. The chain has TRBV6-6 and TRBJ1-6; perhaps TRBD1 as D (5 bases). CDR1 MNHNY and CDR2 SVGAGI come from the germline V gene (reference sequence). V shed 0 bases and J shed 15 bases, with 12 bases lying between them. CDR3 length: 13 amino acids.